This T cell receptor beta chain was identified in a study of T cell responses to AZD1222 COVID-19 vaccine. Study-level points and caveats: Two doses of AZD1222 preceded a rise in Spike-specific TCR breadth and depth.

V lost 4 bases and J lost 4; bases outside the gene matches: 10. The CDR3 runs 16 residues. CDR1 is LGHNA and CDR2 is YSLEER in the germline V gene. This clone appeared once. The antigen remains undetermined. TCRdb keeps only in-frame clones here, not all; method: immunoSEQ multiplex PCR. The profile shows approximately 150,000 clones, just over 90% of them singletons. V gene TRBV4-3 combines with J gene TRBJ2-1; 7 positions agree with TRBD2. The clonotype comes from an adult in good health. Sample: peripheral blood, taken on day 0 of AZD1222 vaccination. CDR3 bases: TGCGCCAGCAGCCTGTGGACTAGTCCCCCTTACAATGAGCAGTTCTTC. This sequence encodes CASSLWTSPPYNEQFF.